This T cell receptor (beta chain) was found in a study of blood T cell repertoires in COVID-19. Study-wide context: Researchers got acute and convalescent COVID-19 samples from the United States, Italy and Spain. The cDNA or gDNA used as material had been derived from T cells, B-cell-depleted T cells, or PBMCs.

The CDR3 totals 13 residues. The V gene lost 5 bases and the J gene lost 4 bases, with 11 bases spanning the gap. Germline V lookup: CDR1 LNHNV, CDR2 YYDKDF (reference sequence). As originally analysed: By means of reference gene primer amplification, nucleated cell counts were estimated. Repertoires were generated with immunoSEQ multiplex PCR, while TCRdb's copy carries only in-frame clones and drops some. V, J and clone size reflect that table, while D and trimming were determined from the DNA. The sample consists of approximately 200,000 clones, about 80% of them appearing once. The clonotype was recovered from a woman in her sixties or seventies with acute or convalescent COVID-19. Input material: peripheral blood. V usage is TRBV15 and J usage is TRBJ1-2; D is undetermined. The CDR3, as DNA: TGTGCCACCAGCCAAGTAGAGGGCTATGGCTACACCTTC. Its protein product is CATSQVEGYGYTF.